The present T cell receptor beta chain was sequenced within a study of blood T cells in healthy people across ages. Notes on the study in general: Unknown donor CMV status possibly confounded expanded clonotype changes. The recorded TCR beta diversity per million T cells decreased in a roughly linear manner with age.

A second PCR of about 7 to 12 cycles used a sample-barcoded 5' primer and a J-beta primer mix. MiXCR was run by TCRdb on the 5' RACE reads, yielding one entry per CDR3 protein. This sample has approximately 880,000 distinct CDR3 sequences, with around 48% found just once. As concerns this clonotype: Antigen specificity is unknown.

The individuals who served as donors were healthy Caucasians living in Russia, aged about 6 to 100. This CDR3 is built from 15 residues. CDR1 is SGHTA, CDR2 FQGNSA, per germline. V was shortened by 1 base and J by 9 bases, with 16 bases between the two germline ends. Sequenced sample: blood. The genes are TRBV7-2 and TRBJ2-1; D may be TRBD2 (6 bases). The sequence derives from a man aged 25 to 45 in good health. The CDR3 nucleotides read TGTGCCAGCAGCTTAGGAGCAGAGCGGGCGAGTGAGCAGTTCTTC. Translation: CASSLGAERASEQFF.